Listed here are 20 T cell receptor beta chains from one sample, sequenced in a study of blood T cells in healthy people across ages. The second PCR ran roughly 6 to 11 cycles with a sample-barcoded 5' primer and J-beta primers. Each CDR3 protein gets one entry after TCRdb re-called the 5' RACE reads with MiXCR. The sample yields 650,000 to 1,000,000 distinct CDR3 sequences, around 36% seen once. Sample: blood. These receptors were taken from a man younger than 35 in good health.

The CDR3 sequence is CASSVGALYQPQHF. CDR3 sequence (DNA): TGTGCCAGCAGCGTAGGGGCCCTATATCAGCCCCAGCATTTT. This chain links TRBV9 with TRBJ1-5; D gene ambiguous. The CDR3 contains 14 residues. Germline V gives CDR1 SGDLS, CDR2 YYNGEE. V was trimmed by 0 bases and J by 5 bases, leaving 9 bases between them.

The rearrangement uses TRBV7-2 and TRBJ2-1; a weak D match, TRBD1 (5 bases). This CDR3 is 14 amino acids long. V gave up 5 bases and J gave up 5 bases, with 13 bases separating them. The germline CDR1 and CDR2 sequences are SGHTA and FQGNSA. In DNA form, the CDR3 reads TGTGCCAGCAGCCCTAACTGGGGCGACAATGAGCAGTTCTTC. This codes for CASSPNWGDNEQFF.

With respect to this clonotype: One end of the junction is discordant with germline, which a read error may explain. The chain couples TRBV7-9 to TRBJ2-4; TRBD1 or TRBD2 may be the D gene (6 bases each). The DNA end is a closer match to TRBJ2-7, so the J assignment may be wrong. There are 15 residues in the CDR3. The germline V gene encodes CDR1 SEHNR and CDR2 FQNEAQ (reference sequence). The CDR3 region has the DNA TGTGTCAGCAGCGCTCGGGACTGGGGGGACAACGAGCAGTACTTC. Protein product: CVSSARDWGDNEQYF.

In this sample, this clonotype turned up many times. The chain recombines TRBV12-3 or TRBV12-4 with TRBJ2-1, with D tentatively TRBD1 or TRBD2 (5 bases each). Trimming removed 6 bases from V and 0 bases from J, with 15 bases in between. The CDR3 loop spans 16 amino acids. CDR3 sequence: CASSHWDPRSYNEQFF. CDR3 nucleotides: TGTGCCAGCAGCCACTGGGACCCGCGCTCCTACAATGAGCAGTTCTTC.

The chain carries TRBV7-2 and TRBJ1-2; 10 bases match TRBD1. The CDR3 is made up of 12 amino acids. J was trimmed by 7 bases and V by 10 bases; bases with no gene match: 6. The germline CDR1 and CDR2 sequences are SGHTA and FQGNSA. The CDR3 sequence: CATDRGISGYTF. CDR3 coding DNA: TGTGCCACGGACAGGGGGATAAGTGGCTACACCTTC.

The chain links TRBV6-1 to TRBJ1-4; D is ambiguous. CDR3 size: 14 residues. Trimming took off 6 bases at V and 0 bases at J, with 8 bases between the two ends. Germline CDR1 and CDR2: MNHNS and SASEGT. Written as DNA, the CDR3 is TGTGCCAGCAGATTCACAACAACTAATGAAAAACTGTTTTTT. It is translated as CASRFTTTNEKLFF.

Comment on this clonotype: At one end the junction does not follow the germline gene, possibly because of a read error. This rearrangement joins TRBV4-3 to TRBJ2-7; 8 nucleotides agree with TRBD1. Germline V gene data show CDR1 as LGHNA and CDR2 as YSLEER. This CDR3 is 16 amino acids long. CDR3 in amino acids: CVSSQEGGTGSYEQYF. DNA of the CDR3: TGCGTCAGCAGCCAAGAAGGAGGGACAGGCTCCTACGAGCAGTACTTC.

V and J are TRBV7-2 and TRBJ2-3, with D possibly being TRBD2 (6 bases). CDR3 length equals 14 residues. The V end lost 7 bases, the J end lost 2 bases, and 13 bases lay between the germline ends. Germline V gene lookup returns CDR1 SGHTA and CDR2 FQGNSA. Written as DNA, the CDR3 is TGTGCCAGCAATCGAGAGCGGGCCACAGATACGCAGTATTTT. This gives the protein CASNRERATDTQYF.

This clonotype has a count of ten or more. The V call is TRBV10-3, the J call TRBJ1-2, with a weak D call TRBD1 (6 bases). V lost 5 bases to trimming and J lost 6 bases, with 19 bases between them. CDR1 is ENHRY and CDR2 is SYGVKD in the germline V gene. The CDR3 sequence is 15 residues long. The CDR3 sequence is CAISLTGGGRDGYTF. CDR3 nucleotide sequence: TGTGCCATCAGTCTCACCGGGGGGGGCCGGGATGGCTACACCTTC.

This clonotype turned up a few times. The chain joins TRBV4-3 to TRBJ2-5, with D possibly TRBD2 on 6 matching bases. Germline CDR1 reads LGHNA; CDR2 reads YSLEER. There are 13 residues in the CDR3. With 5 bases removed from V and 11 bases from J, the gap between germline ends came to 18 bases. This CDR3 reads CASSAGGYNEQYF. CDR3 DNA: TGCGCCAGCAGCGCCGGGGGTTACAATGAGCAGTACTTC.

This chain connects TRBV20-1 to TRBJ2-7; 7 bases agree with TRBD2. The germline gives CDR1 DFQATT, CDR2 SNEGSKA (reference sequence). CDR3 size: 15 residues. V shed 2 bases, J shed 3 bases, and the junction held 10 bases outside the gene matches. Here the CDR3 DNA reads TGCAGTGCTAGAAATGTTGAGGGAGGGGACTACGAGCAGTACTTC. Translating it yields CSARNVEGGDYEQYF.

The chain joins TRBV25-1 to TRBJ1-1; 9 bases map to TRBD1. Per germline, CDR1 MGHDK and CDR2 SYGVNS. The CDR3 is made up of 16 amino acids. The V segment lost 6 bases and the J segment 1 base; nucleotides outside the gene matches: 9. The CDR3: CASRDLWTGENTEAFF. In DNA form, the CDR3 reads TGTGCCAGCAGGGACTTGTGGACAGGGGAGAACACTGAAGCTTTCTTT.

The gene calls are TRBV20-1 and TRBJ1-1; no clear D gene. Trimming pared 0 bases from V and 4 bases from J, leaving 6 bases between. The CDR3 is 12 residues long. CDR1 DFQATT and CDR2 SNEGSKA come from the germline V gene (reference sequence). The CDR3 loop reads CSARETSTEAFF. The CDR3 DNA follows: TGCAGTGCTAGAGAGACAAGCACTGAAGCTTTCTTT.

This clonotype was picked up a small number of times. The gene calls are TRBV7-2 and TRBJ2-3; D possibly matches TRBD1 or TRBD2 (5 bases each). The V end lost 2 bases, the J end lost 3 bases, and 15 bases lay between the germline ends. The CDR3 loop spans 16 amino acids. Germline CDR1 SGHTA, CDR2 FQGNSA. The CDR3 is CASSLMGPSRTDTQYF. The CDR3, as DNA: TGTGCCAGCAGCTTAATGGGGCCTAGCCGAACAGATACGCAGTATTTT.

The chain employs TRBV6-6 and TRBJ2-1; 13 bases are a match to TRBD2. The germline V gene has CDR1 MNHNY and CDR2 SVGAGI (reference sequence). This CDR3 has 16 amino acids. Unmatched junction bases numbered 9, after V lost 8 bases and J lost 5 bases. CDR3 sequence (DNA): TGTGCCAGCCGCGAGTTGGGACTAGCGGGGAACAATGAGCAGTTCTTC. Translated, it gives CASRELGLAGNNEQFF.

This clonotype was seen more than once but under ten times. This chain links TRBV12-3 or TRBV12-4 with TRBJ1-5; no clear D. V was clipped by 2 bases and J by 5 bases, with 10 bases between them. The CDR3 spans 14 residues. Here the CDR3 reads CASSLYSGYQPQHF. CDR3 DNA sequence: TGTGCCAGCAGTTTATACTCAGGTTATCAGCCCCAGCATTTT.

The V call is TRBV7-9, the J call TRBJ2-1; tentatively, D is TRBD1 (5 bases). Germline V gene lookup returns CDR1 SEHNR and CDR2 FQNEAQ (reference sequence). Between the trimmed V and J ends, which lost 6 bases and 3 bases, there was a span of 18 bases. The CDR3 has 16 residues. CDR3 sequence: CASRLPGLGIYNEQFF. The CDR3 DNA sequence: TGTGCCAGCAGACTACCAGGGCTTGGGATCTACAATGAGCAGTTCTTC. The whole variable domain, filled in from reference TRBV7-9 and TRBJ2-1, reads DTGVSQNPRHKITKRGQNVTFRCDPISEHNRLYWYRQTLGQGPEFLTYFQNEAQLEKSRLLSDRFSAERPKGSFSTLEIQRTEQGDSAMYLCASRLPGLGIYNEQFFGPGTRLTVL.

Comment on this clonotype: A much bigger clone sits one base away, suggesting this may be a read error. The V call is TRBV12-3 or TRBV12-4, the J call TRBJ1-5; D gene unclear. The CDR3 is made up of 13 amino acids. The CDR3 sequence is CASSLSLNQPQNF. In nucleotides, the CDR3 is TGTGCCAGCAGTTTATCCCTTAATCAGCCCCAGAATTTT.

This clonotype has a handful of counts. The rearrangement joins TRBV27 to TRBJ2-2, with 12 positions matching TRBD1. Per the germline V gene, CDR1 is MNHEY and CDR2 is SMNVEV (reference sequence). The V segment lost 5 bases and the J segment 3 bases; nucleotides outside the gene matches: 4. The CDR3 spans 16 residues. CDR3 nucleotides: TGTGCCAGCAGTGGAGGGACAGGGGGCCACACCGGGGAGCTGTTTTTT. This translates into CASSGGTGGHTGELFF.

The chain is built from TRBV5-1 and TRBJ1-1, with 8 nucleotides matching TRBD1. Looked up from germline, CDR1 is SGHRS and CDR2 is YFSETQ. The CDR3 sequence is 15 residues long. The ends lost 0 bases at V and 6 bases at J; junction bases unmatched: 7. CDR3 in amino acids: CASSLAVGQVAEAFF. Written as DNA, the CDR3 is TGCGCCAGCAGCTTGGCCGTGGGACAGGTCGCTGAAGCTTTCTTT.